These T cell receptor beta chains were read from a single sample in a study of cytomegalovirus exposure and HLA in healthy donors. Only in-frame clones appear in the TCRdb table, and some are missing; sequencing was by immunoSEQ multiplex PCR. The sample contains some 150,000 clones, about 80% of which appear only once. Sequenced sample: PBMCs. The receptors were gathered from a woman aged 50 to 60 in good health and CMV-seronegative. Each CDR3 is given with its conserved first and last residue. D genes are given only for firm matches. Only some rows state a clone size, as once, few, many or a class for expanded clones.

clone_size d_call j_call v_call cdr3_nt cdr3_aa
. . TRBJ2-7 TRBV28 TGTGCCAGCAGTTCCCAGGGGATAATATACGAGCAGTACTTC CASSSQGIIYEQYF
. . TRBJ1-2 TRBV18 TGTGCCAGCTCACCTTCCGGGACGGGACTATATGGCTACACCTTC CASSPSGTGLYGYTF
. . TRBJ1-5 TRBV28 TGTGCCAGCAATAGGGGGGGCTGGCAGCCCCAGCATTTT CASNRGGWQPQHF
. . TRBJ2-7 TRBV28 TGTGCCAGCAGTCCTCAGAAGTACGAGCAGTACTTC CASSPQKYEQYF
. . TRBJ1-5 TRBV27 TGTGCCAGCAGCCCGGGGTTCGGGTTTAATCAGCCCCAGCATTTT CASSPGFGFNQPQHF
. TRBD1 TRBJ1-6 TRBV27 TGTGCCAGCAGTTTTACAGGGGACTCACCCCTCCACTTT CASSFTGDSPLHF
. TRBD1 TRBJ1-2 TRBV28 TGTGCCAGCAGTTTAGTCGGACAGGGGGCTGACTATGGCTACACCTTC CASSLVGQGADYGYTF
. TRBD2 TRBJ2-7 TRBV7-9 TGTGCCAGCAGCTCTAGCGGGGTGGTCTGGTACGAGCAGTACTTC CASSSSGVVWYEQYF
. TRBD1 TRBJ1-3 TRBV9 TGTGCCAGCAGCGCCAACAGGGGTGTGGACACCATATATTTT CASSANRGVDTIYF
. TRBD1 TRBJ1-6 TRBV9 TGTGCCAGCAGCGTTGCCGGGACAGAGAATTCACCCCTCCACTTT CASSVAGTENSPLHF
. . TRBJ2-5 TRBV6-5 TGTGCCAGCAGTATACCGGGTATGGAGACCCAGTACTTC CASSIPGMETQYF
. . TRBJ2-3 TRBV5-4 TGTGCCAGCAGCCCGACTAGCACAGATACGCAGTATTTT CASSPTSTDTQYF
. . TRBJ2-5 TRBV28 TGTGCCAGCAGCCACGCACCAGTCCAAGAGACCCAGTACTTC CASSHAPVQETQYF
once TRBD2 TRBJ2-1 TRBV19 TGTGCCAGTAGGCGGGGGAGCTCCTACAATGAGCAGTTCTTC CASRRGSSYNEQFF
. . TRBJ2-7 TRBV4-3 TGCGCCAGCAGCCAAGGACCGGGACTCTTCGGGGGCGAGCAGTACTTC CASSQGPGLFGGEQYF
. . TRBJ2-1 TRBV19 TGTGCCAGTAGCGGGAGAACCTACAATGAGCAGTTCTTC CASSGRTYNEQFF
. TRBD1 TRBJ1-1 TRBV28 TGTGCCAGCAGACATGACAGGGGCGCTGAAGCTTTCTTT CASRHDRGAEAFF
. . TRBJ2-5 TRBV11-2 TGTGCCAGCAGCTTATGGAGACAAGAGACCCAGTACTTC CASSLWRQETQYF
. TRBD2 TRBJ2-5 TRBV5-1 TGCGCCAGCAGCTTTAGCGGGAGAGAGGAGACCCAGTACTTC CASSFSGREETQYF
. . TRBJ1-1 TRBV28 TGTCCAGTGAACACTGAAGCTTTCTTT CPVNTEAFF
. . TRBJ2-1 TRBV9 TGTGCCAGCAGCGTAGTAGGGGCCGGGAATGAGCAGTTCTTC CASSVVGAGNEQFF
. . TRBJ2-3 TRBV6-5 TGTGCCAGCAGTCGAGAAGATACGCAGTATTTT CASSREDTQYF
few TRBD1 TRBJ2-7 TRBV11-3 TGTGCCAGCAGCTTAGGCGGAACAGGGGGCCGGGAGCAGTACTTC CASSLGGTGGREQYF
. TRBD1 TRBJ2-7 TRBV30 TGTGCCTGGAGTCCAAGACAGGGGGACTACGAGCAGTACTTC CAWSPRQGDYEQYF
once TRBD1 TRBJ2-7 TRBV27 TGTGCCAGCAGGGGGATCGGACAGGGCTACGAGCAGTACTTC CASRGIGQGYEQYF
. TRBD1 TRBJ2-5 TRBV10-3 TGTGCCATCAGTCCCGGGACAGAAGAGACCCAGTACTTC CAISPGTEETQYF
. . TRBJ1-2 TRBV27 TGTGCCAGCAGGTCATCAGGGGTCTATGGCTACACCTTC CASRSSGVYGYTF
. . TRBJ1-6 TRBV27 TGTGCCAGCAGTTTATCGAGGGGGGGGACCGGGGGTTCACCCCTCCACTTT CASSLSRGGTGGSPLHF
once TRBD1 TRBJ1-2 TRBV9 TGTGCCAGCAGCGTAGAATCCGGGACAGGGACTGGCTACACCTTC CASSVESGTGTGYTF
once . TRBJ2-7 TRBV11-3 TGTGCCAGCAGCCCGGCGCGGCAGTCCGAGCAGTACTTC CASSPARQSEQYF
. . TRBJ2-1 TRBV28 TGTGCCAGCAGTTTGTGGGGAGGCGATGAGCAGTTCTTC CASSLWGGDEQFF
. . TRBJ2-7 TRBV28 TGTGCCAGCAGTTTCGCAGGGAACTCCTACGAGCAGTACTTC CASSFAGNSYEQYF
. TRBD1 TRBJ2-2 TRBV5-4 TGTGCCAGCACCCTAACAGGGGGCTCCGGGGAGCTGTTTTTT CASTLTGGSGELFF
. TRBD1 TRBJ1-1 TRBV4-3 TGCGCCAGCAGCCAGGTCACAGGGGGGCCTGAAGCTTTCTTT CASSQVTGGPEAFF
. TRBD1 TRBJ1-2 TRBV2 TGTGCCAGCAAGAGCTTAGGGGACAGCTATGGCTACACCTTC CASKSLGDSYGYTF
. TRBD1 TRBJ1-2 TRBV29-1 TGCAGCGTTACCGAAACAGGGGAAGGCTACACCTTC CSVTETGEGYTF
. . TRBJ1-2 TRBV21-1 TGTGCCAAAACTATAACCCAGGGGGAGCGCTATGGCTACACCTTC CAKTITQGERYGYTF
. TRBD1 TRBJ2-2 TRBV4-1 TGCGCCAGCAGCGCCAGGACAGGGGGGACCGGGGAGCTGTTTTTT CASSARTGGTGELFF
once TRBD1 TRBJ2-7 TRBV7-8 TGTGCCAGCAGCTTAGGGGACAGCTATTACGAGCAGTACTTC CASSLGDSYYEQYF
. TRBD1 TRBJ2-2 TRBV28 TGTGCCAGCAGTTTACCCGTCTTCCAAAGTTCCGGGACAGGGGACACCGGGGAGCTGTTTTTT CASSLPVFQSSGTGDTGELFF
. TRBD1 TRBJ1-1 TRBV7-9 TGTGCCAGCAGCTTAGGTCCGGGACAGGGGAGGAACACTGAAGCTTTCTTT CASSLGPGQGRNTEAFF